The present T cell receptor (beta chain) was sequenced within a study of T cell clonality in common variable immunodeficiency. Study conclusions and caveats: In common variable immunodeficiency, TCR beta chains reportedly carried fewer deletions and N-nucleotide insertions.

Trimming pared 0 bases from V and 8 bases from J, leaving 10 bases between. Germline-derived CDR1 and CDR2 are SEHNR and FQNEAQ (reference sequence). The CDR3 has 14 residues. TCRdb's table, derived via immunoSEQ multiplex PCR, lists solely in-frame clones and lacks some. The repertoire consists of 25,000 to 30,000 clones, none detected only once. This clone was counted ten times or more. Its antigen is not identified. Coverage ceases 3 residues before the CDR3 finishes, and the germline J gene fills in the end. The TCR originated in a human donor with common variable immunodeficiency. The rearrangement uses TRBV7-9 and TRBJ1-4; maybe TRBD1 (5 bases). The source material was peripheral blood mononuclear cells. The sequenced part of the CDR3 DNA is TGTGCCAGCAGCTTAGCAGGGGTCGAAGAAAAA. This codes for CASSLAGVEEK. The entire CDR3 protein is CASSLAGVEEKLFF.